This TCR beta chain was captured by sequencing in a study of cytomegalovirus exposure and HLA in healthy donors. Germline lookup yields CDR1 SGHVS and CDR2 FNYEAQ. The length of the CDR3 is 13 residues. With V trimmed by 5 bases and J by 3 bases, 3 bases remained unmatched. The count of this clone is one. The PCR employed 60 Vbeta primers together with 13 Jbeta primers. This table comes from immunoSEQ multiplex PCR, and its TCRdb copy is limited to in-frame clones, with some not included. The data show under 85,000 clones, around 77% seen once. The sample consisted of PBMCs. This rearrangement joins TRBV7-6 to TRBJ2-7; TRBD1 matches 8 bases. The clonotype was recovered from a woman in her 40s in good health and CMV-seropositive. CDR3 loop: CASSRQGSYEQYF. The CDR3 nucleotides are TGTGCCAGCAGCAGACAGGGGAGCTACGAGCAGTACTTC.